This T cell receptor beta chain originates from a study of cytomegalovirus exposure and HLA in healthy donors (dated by TCRdb to about 2017). Regarding the research as a whole: In an earlier analysis of 550 to 750 of the donors, 250 to 350 Gb of sequence data and 120 million or so unique TCR beta sequences from 150 million to 200 million T cells were reported. On average, 235,054 unique TCR beta nucleotide sequences were sequenced per donor among more than 350 genotyped donors of the cohort, with 15% to 20% of those sequences being non-productive. Class I and class II HLA loci were covered by the typing at four-digit resolution. Using immunosequencing, the study profiled T cell repertoires from 500 to 800 subjects and related those repertoires to cytomegalovirus serostatus. All discovery cohort repertoires had been generated using a single sequencing platform. In the later analysis, no new phenotypic data were used to find candidate immune exposures; instead, reliance was placed on TCR beta sequences and their occurrence across donors. Donor age, sex, ethnicity and CMV serostatus were compiled alongside the repertoire data. The aim of the study was to test whether cataloging public T cell receptors could identify signatures of past pathogen exposure. Of the 398 genotyped donors, 75% to 85% were placed in the genetic ancestry cluster associated with self-reported Caucasian donors. A later genetic analysis took genome-wide SNP genotypes for about 65% of the roughly 670 donors and used that subset as a discovery cohort. About 330 gigabases of sequencing data and 70 million to 95 million unique TCR sequences made up an early release that covered about 640 HLA-typed donors. Typing coverage differed by locus: A, B, C, DRB1 and DQB1 were typed in roughly 620-640 donors, DQA1 in 522, DPA1 in some 610, and DPB1 in around 490. To predict cytomegalovirus infection status, the study combined high-throughput TCR immunosequencing, statistical association of individual TCRs with disease status, and machine learning. A few DR-DQ haplotypes were treated as single units for association and clustering because of strong linkage in the cohort. Besides the first cohort of roughly 660 subjects, a separate validation cohort made up of 95 to 150 different subjects was used. A later analysis re-analyzed previously published TCR beta repertoires from approximately 700 donors and added high-resolution HLA genotyping to study TCR occurrence patterns. An earlier analysis of 500 to 750 of the donors applied high-throughput TCR beta sequencing to assess whether each TCR beta V gene segment acted as functional or pseudogenic. Results and caveats for the whole study, not just this receptor: V-gene and J-gene trimming of TCR beta chains was associated with a missense DCLRE1C variant in a later genetic analysis, and the association was replicated in an independent cohort. An earlier analysis of some 560 of the donors showed that most TCR beta V segments appeared in productive rearrangements either about 87% or about 30% of the time, which broadly matched IMGT annotations. Across donors, most TCR sequences were observed very rarely, whereas some public TCRs were present in many individuals. According to a later analysis, most CMV-associated TCR beta chains appeared to be HLA-restricted, and the HLA associations seemed to be driven largely by CMV exposure. A cluster of highly shared sequence variants was judged likely to be a technical artifact of the sequencing pipeline. In a later analysis, HLA-associated TCR beta chains showed more clonal expansion and lower generation probabilities than non-associated chains that were equally common. Cytomegalovirus status was reported to be diagnosed by the classifier with high specificity and sensitivity in both the original and validation cohorts. Immune exposure information for the cohort was limited to CMV serostatus. Specific HLA alleles were associated with some 15,000 TCR beta sequences at a false discovery rate of 0.05 in a later analysis. Some IMGT-functional V segments, including TRBV6-2 and TRBV6-3, could not be told apart with the 87-base-pair reads, so those segments were excluded. A later analysis found that TCR association rates varied across HLA loci, with DRB1 alleles showing the most associated TCRs and HLA-C alleles the fewest. The study listed around 160 TCR beta chains as associated with cytomegalovirus. Because HLA typing was missing for some donors at each locus, association tests included only the typed subset. A further reported finding was that TCR beta sequences accurately predicted the HLA-A and HLA-B alleles for most subjects in the first cohort. Compared with the approximately 700-donor mean, donors in an Asian-associated ancestry cluster had fewer N-insertions in productive TCRs, according to a later genetic analysis. It was suggested by the authors that the approach could potentially be generalized to other disease states and immunological phenotypes. Because counts were too low, roughly 16 rarely observed V segments, including chromosome 9 orphons, were left out of the earlier analysis of approximately 580 of the donors. In a later analysis, several top co-occurrence clusters were reported to appear linked to parvovirus B19, influenza, CMV and Epstein-Barr virus. When HLA alleles, especially DR and DQ, strongly co-occurred, TCR associations were difficult to assign to individual alleles. Correlated functional status among segregating V segments might be attributable to linkage disequilibrium, but an unknown experimental factor could not be ruled out. This cohort had only TCR beta chains sequenced, and the lack of alpha or paired-chain data limited which features could be detected. The presence/absence analyses assumed that sequencing depth was roughly uniform across donors, and that assumption may not be true. Three of the identified cytomegalovirus-associated TCR beta chains were confirmed in vitro to be specific for cytomegalovirus antigens.

CDR1 and CDR2 are read off the germline V gene (reference sequence) as SEHNR and FQNEAQ. From cysteine to phenylalanine, the CDR3 is 14 amino acids long. Only the CDR3 region is kept as DNA, spanning 42 bases read in frame from base 1. V and J are truncated by 5 bases and 2 bases respectively, leaving an intervening sequence of 12 bases. Receptor amplification or capture employed the immunoSEQ multiplex PCR assay. For the multiplex PCR, a mixture combining 60 forward primers for TCR Vbeta segments and 13 reverse primers for TCR Jbeta segments was used. A multiplex PCR assay on genomic DNA amplified the CDR3 region of rearranged TCR beta genes. On the Illumina HiSeq System, the amplified TCR beta libraries were sequenced as 87-base-pair reads. Per the original workflow: A later analysis tallied around 82 million unique TCR beta chains across the 666 repertoires, and about 12 million of those chains were shared by two or more donors. Raw reads were error-corrected and collapsed into unique sequences by a nearest-neighbor algorithm in which closely related sequences were merged to remove PCR and sequencing errors. To assign V, D and J gene segments, CDR3 sequences were aligned to IMGT reference sequences. For a sequence to be retained, a match of at least six nucleotides was required to both a V gene segment and a J gene segment. Rearrangements were classified as productive when the CDR3 lacked stop codons and remained in frame with V and J, and all other rearrangements were classified as non-productive. Following IMGT convention, CDR3 was defined as the stretch from the second conserved V-encoded cysteine to the conserved J-encoded phenylalanine. The earlier analysis of about 640 of the donors excluded any sequence lacking an unambiguous match to a single V gene segment. An earlier analysis of 550 to 650 of the donors classified V segments as functional when productive rearrangements were above 56.7% and as segregating when the standard deviation between donors was above 5%. To diagnose cytomegalovirus status from the catalog of TCR beta chain sequences, a statistical classification framework was built. V and J gene assignment, in a later analysis, came from comparing TCR nucleotide sequences with IMGT/GENE-DB human TR gene sequences. The TCRdist pipeline was used in a later analysis to assign CDR3 sequences and most-parsimonious VDJ recombination scenarios. In a later analysis, each TCR beta chain was defined by its CDR3 amino acid sequence together with its V-gene family, and reads lacking a unique V-gene family were excluded. As a way to deal with suspected cross-contamination and a sequencing artifact, a later analysis dropped 640 or so nucleotide sequences that were highly shared and had low generation probability. For each public chain, a later analysis derived a clonal expansion index from normalized ranks of inferred template counts within each repertoire. In a later analysis, generation probabilities were computed with a VDJ recombination model fitted to out-of-frame rearrangements, and the resulting probabilities were checked against IGoR. Hypergeometric tests were used in a later analysis to score TCR-TCR, TCR-HLA and TCR-CMV co-occurrence, with a repertoire-size bias correction applied to the TCR pairs. A later analysis estimated false discovery rates by permuting HLA or CMV assignments 20 times. In a later analysis, co-occurring TCRs were grouped with DBSCAN, and TCRdist sequence similarity was added when clustering was performed within HLA-allele-positive subsets. For co-occurrence clustering, repertoires with fewer than 30,000 or more than 120,000 public chains were excluded, along with about five repertoires with anomalous nucleotide sharing. TCRdb stores this immuneACCESS table with in-frame sequences only. Part of the clones is absent; in the studies checked, under half of the shortfall reflects unresolved V genes, and no reason is known for the rest. The DNA gave D and trimming, while V, J and clone size come from that table. A total of 100,000 to 150,000 clones appear in this sample, roughly a tenth of them only once. In total, the top ten clones hold around 4.6% of the sample.

A word on this clone: Its antigen is still unknown. Base qualities are not recorded, but no much larger clone differs from it by a single base.

The cohort consisted of 600 or so healthy bone marrow donors. At the time of sampling, every cohort member was nominally healthy, though immune exposures that went unrecorded were likely present. The donor tested CMV seropositive, placing the donor among the roughly 270 seropositive members of the cohort. A peripheral blood sample was provided by each donor, and peripheral blood mononuclear cells were used for TCR beta sequencing. The Qiagen DNeasy Blood Extraction Kit was used to extract genomic DNA from the blood cell samples. Here the chain combines TRBV7-9 and TRBJ1-1; TRBD1 is a possible D gene, resting on 6 matching bases. The sequence was collected from a woman aged 18-29 years in good health and CMV-seropositive. The material sequenced was PBMCs. The CDR3 loop reads CASSRDNFNTEAFF. Read as DNA, the sequence is TGTGCCAGCAGCCGGGACAACTTTAACACTGAAGCTTTCTTT.